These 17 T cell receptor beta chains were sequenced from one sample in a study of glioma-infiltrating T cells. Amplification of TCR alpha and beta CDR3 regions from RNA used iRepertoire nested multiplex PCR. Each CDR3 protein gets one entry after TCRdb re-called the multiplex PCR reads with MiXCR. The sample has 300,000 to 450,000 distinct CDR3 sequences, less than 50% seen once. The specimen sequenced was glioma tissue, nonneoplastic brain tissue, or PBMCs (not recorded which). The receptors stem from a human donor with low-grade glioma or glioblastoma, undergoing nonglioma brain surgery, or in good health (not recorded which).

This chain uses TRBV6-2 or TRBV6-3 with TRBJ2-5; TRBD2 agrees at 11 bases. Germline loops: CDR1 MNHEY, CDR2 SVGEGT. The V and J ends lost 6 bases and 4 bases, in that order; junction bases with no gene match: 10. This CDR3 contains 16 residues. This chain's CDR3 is CASSKLLAGDGETQYF. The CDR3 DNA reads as TGTGCCAGCAGCAAATTACTAGCGGGAGACGGAGAGACCCAGTACTTC.

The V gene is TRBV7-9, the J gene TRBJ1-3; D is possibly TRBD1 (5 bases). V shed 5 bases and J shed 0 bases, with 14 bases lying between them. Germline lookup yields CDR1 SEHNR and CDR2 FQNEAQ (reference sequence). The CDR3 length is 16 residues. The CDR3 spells CASSGRRGDSGNTIYF. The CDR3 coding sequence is TGTGCCAGCAGCGGCCGGAGGGGCGACTCTGGAAACACCATATATTTT.

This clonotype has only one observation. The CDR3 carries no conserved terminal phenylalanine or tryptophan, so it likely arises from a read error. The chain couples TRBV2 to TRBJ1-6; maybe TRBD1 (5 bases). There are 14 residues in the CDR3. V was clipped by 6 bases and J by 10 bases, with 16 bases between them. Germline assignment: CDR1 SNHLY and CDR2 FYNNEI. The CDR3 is CASRGDGLGSPLHL. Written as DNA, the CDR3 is TGTGCCAGCAGGGGGGACGGACTAGGCTCACCCCTCCACTTG.

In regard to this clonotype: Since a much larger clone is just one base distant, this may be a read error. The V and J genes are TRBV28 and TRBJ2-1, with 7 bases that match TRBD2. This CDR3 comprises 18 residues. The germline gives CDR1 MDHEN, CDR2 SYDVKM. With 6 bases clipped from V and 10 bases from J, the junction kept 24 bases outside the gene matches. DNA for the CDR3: TGTGCCAGCAGCCCGGTGGGTGGAGCGGGACTTCTCATCTACGAGCAGTTCTTC. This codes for CASSPVGGAGLLIYEQFF.

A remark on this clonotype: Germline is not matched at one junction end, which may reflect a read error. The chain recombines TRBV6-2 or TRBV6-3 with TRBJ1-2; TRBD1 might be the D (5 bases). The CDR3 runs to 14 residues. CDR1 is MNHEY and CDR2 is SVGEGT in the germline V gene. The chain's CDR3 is CASGTDRKNYGCTF. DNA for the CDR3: TGTGCCAGCGGGACTGACAGAAAGAACTATGGCTGCACCTTC.

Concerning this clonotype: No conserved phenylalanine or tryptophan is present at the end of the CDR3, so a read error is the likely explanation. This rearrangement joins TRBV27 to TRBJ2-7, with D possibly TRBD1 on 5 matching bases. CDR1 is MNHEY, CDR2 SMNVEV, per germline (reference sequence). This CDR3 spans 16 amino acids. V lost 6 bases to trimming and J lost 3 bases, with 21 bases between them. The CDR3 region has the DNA TGTGCCAGCAGCTACCACGTTTTAATGGGGCGCTACGAGCAGTACCTC. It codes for CASSYHVLMGRYEQYL.

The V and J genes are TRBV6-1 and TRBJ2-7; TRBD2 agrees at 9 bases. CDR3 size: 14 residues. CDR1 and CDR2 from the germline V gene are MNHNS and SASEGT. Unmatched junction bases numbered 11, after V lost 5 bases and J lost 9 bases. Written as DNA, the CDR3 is TGTGCCAGCAGTCCACTAGCGGGCCAATCGCGGCAGTACTTC. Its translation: CASSPLAGQSRQYF.

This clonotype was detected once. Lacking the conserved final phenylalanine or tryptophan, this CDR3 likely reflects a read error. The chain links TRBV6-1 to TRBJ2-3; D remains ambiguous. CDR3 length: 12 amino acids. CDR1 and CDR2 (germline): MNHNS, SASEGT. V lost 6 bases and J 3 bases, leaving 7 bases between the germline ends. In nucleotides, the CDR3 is TGTGCCAGCAGCGCAGAAACAGATACGCAGTATTTG. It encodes CASSAETDTQYL.

The CDR3 bases are TGTGCCAGCAGAGCCGGACAGGGATCTGGAAACACCATATATTTT. Protein product: CASRAGQGSGNTIYF. The chain carries TRBV7-6 and TRBJ1-3, with TRBD1 matching 8 bases. Looked up from germline, CDR1 is SGHVS and CDR2 is FNYEAQ. V dropped 6 bases and J dropped 1; count of bases not matched to a gene: 5. The CDR3 runs to 15 residues.

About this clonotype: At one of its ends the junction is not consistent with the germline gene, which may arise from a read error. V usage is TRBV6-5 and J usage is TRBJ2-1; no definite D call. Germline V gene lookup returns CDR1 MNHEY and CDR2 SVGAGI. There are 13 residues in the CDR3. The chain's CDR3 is CASSVAEYNEKFF. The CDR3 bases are TGTGCCAGCAGTGTCGCGGAATACAATGAGAAGTTCTTC.

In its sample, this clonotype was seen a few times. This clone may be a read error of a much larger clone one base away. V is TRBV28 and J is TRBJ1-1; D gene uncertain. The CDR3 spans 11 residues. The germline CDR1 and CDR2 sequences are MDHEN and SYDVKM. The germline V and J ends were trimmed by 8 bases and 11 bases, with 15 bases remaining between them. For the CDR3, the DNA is TGTGCCAGCGGCGAGGGAGGGAGGGCTTTCTTT. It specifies CASGEGGRAFF.

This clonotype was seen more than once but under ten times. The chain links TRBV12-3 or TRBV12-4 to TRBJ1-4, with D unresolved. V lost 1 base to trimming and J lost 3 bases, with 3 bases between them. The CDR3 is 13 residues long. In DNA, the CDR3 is TGTGCCAGCAGTTTAGGAGCTAATGAAAAACTGTTTTTT. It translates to CASSLGANEKLFF.

CDR3 in DNA: TGCGCCAGCAGCCAAGAAAGAGCGGGAGGGCGAAGTCGTACGCAGTATTTT. It encodes CASSQERAGGRSRTQYF. J is TRBJ2-3 and V is TRBV4-1; TRBD2 agrees at 10 bases. CDR3 length: 17 residues. Germline V gene lookup returns CDR1 MGHRA and CDR2 YSYEKL. V lost 0 bases to trimming and J lost 8 bases; unmatched junction nucleotides: 11.

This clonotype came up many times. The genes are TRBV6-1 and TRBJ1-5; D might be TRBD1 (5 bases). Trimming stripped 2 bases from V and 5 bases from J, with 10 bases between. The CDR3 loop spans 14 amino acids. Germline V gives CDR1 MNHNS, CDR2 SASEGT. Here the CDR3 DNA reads TGTGCCAGCAGTGAATTGGGCAGGGATCAGCCCCAGCATTTT. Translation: CASSELGRDQPQHF.

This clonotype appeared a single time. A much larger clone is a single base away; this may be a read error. The CDR3 sequence is CSARGSREGFEQYF. CDR3 bases: TGCAGTGCTAGAGGCAGCCGGGAGGGGTTTGAGCAGTACTTC. The V and J genes are TRBV20-1 and TRBJ2-7; 8 bases align to TRBD2. This CDR3 is 14 amino acids long. V lost 1 base and J lost 7; bases outside the gene matches: 9. From germline, CDR1 is DFQATT and CDR2 SNEGSKA (reference sequence).

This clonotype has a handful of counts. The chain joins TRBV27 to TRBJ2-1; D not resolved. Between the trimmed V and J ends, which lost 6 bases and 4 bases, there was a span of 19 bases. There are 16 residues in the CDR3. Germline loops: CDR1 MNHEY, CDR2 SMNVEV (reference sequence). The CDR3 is CASSPGKDMSYNEQFF. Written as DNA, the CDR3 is TGTGCCAGCAGCCCCGGTAAGGATATGAGTTACAATGAGCAGTTCTTC.

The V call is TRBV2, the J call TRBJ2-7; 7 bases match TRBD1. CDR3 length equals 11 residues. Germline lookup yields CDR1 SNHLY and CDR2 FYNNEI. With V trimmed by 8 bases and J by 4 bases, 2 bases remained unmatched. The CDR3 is CASGTEYEQYF. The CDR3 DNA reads TGTGCCAGCGGGACAGAATACGAGCAGTACTTC.